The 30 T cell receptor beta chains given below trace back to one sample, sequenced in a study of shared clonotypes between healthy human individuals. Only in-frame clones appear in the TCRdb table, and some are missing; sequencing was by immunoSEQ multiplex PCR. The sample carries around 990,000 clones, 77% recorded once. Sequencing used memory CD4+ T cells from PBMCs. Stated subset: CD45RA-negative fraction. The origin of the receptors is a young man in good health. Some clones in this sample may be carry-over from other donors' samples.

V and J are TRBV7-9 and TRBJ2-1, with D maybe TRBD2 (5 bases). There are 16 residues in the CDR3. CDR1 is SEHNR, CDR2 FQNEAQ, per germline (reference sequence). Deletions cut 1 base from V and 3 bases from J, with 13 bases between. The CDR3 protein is CASSLVAGTLYNEQFF. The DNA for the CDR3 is TGTGCCAGCAGCTTAGTGGCGGGTACTCTCTACAATGAGCAGTTCTTC.

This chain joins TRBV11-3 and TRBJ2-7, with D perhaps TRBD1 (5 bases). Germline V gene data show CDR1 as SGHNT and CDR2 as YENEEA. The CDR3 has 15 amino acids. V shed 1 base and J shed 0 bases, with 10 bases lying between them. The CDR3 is CASSLGGSSSYEQYF. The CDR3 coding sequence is TGTGCCAGCAGCTTAGGGGGCAGTAGCTCCTACGAGCAGTACTTC.

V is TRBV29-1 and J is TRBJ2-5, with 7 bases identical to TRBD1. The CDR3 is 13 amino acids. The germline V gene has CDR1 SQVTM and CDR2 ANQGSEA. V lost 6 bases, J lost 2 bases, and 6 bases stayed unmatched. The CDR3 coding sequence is TGCAGCGTCTTAGACAGGGATCAAGAGACCCAGTACTTC. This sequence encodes CSVLDRDQETQYF.

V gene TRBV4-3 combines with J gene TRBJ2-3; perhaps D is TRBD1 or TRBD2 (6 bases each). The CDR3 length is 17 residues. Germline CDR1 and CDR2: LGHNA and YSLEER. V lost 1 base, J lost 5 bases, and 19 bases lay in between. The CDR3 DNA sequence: TGCGCCAGCAGCCAAGGGGGGGCACGGACCCGTAAAGATACGCAGTATTTT. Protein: CASSQGGARTRKDTQYF.

The CDR3 DNA is TGTGCCATCGGCATCGCAGCCAAAAACATTCAGTACTTC. Protein product: CAIGIAAKNIQYF. The chain uses TRBV6-1 and TRBJ2-4; D gene ambiguous. Looked up from germline, CDR1 is MNHNS and CDR2 is SASEGT. The V and J ends lost 10 bases and 0 bases respectively, with 10 bases between them. This CDR3 comprises 13 residues.

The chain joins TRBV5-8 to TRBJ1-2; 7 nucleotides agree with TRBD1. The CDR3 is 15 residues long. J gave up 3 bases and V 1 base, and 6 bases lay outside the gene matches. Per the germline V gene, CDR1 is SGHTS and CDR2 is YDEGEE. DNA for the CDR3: TGTGCCAGCAGCTTGAAAAGTCAGGGGGACTATGGCTACACCTTC. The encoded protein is CASSLKSQGDYGYTF.

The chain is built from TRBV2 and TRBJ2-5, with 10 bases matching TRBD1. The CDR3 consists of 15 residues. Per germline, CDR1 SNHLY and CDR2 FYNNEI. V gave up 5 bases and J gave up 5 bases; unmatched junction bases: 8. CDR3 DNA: TGTGCCAGCAGTTCTACGACAGGGGGCGAGGAGACCCAGTACTTC. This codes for CASSSTTGGEETQYF.

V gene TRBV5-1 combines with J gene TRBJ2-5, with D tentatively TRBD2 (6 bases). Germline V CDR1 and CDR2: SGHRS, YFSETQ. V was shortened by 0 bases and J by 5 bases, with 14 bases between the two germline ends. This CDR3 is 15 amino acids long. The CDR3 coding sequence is TGCGCCAGCAGCTTGGAAAGCGGGTTGGTTGAGACCCAGTACTTC. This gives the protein CASSLESGLVETQYF.

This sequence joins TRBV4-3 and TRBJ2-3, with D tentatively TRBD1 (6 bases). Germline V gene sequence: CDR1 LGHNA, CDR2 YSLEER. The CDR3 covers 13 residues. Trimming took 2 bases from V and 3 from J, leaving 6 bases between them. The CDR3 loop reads CASSQRGTDTQYF. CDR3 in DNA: TGCGCCAGCAGCCAAAGGGGGACAGATACGCAGTATTTT.

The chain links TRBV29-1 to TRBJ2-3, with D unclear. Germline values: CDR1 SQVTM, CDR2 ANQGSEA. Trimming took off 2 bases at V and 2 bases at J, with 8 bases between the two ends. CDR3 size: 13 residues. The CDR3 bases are TGCAGCGTTGAAACCAGGTACACAGATACGCAGTATTTT. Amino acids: CSVETRYTDTQYF.

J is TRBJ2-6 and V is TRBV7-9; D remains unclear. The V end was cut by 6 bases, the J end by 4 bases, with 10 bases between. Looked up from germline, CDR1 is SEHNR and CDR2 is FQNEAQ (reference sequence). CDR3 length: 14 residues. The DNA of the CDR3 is TGTGCCAGCAGTCCCGGCGCCGGGGCCAACGTCCTGACTTTC. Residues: CASSPGAGANVLTF.

CDR3 nucleotides: TGTGCCTGGGTAGGGGACAGGGCCTACGAGCAGTACTTC. Translated, it gives CAWVGDRAYEQYF. The V gene is TRBV30, the J gene TRBJ2-7; the match to TRBD1 covers 9 bases. V gave up 5 bases and J gave up 2 bases; unmatched junction bases: 4. The CDR3 is 13 amino acids. The germline V gene encodes CDR1 GTSNPN and CDR2 SVGIG (reference sequence).

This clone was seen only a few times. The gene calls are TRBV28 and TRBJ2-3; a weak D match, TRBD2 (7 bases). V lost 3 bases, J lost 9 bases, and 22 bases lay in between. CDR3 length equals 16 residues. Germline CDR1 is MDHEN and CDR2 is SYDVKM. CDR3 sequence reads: CASSFSGAGEEGTQYF. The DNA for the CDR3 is TGTGCCAGCAGTTTTTCGGGGGCGGGAGAGGAGGGGACGCAGTATTTT.

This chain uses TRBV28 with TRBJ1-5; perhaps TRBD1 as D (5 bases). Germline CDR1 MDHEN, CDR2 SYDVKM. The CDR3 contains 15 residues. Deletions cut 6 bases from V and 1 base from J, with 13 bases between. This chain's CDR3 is CASRTAGSSNQPQHF. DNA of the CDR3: TGTGCCAGCAGGACAGCAGGGTCGAGCAATCAGCCCCAGCATTTT.

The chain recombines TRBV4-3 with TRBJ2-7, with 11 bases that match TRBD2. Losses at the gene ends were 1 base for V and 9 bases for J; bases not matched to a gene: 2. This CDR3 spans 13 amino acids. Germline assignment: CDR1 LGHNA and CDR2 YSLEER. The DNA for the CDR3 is TGCGCCAGCAGCCAAGTAGCGGGAGGGGGGCAGTACTTC. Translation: CASSQVAGGGQYF.

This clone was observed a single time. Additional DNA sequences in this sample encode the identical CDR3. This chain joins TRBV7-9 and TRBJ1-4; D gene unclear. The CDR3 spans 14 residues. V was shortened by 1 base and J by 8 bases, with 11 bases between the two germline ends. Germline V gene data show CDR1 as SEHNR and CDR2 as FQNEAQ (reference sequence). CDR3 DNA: TGTGCCAGCAGCTTAGGAGGGCTCAGCGAAAAACTGTTTTTT. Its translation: CASSLGGLSEKLFF.

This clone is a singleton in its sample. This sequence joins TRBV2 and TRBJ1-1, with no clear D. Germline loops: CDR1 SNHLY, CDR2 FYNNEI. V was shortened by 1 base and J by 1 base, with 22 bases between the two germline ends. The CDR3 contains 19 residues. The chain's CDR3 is CASSEGSIMETWGNTEAFF. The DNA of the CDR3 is TGTGCCAGCAGTGAAGGATCTATCATGGAAACCTGGGGGAACACTGAAGCTTTCTTT.

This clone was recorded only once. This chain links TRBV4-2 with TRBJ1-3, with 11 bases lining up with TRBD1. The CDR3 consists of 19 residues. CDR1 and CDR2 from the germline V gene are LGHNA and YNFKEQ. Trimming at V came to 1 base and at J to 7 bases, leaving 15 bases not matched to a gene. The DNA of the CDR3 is TGTGCCAGCAGCCAAGGGTCTGGGACAGGGGGTGCTCTAGGGAACACCATATATTTT. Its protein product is CASSQGSGTGGALGNTIYF.

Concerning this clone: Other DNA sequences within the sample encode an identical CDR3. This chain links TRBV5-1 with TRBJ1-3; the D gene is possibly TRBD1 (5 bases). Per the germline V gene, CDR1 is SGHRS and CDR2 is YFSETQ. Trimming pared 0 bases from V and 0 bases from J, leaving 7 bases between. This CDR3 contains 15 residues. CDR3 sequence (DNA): TGCGCCAGCAGCTTGGGGGGCTCCTCTGGAAACACCATATATTTT. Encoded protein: CASSLGGSSGNTIYF.

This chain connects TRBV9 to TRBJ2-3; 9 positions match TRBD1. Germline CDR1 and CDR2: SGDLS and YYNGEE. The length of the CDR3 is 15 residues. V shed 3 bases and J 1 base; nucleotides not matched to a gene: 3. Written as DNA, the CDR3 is TGTGCCAGCAGCGACCGGGACAGGGGCACAGATACGCAGTATTTT. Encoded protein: CASSDRDRGTDTQYF.

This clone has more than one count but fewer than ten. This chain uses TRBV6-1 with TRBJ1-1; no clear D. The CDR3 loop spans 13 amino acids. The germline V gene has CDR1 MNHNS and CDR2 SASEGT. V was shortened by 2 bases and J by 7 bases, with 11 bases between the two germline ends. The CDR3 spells CASSELGRDEAFF. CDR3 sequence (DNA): TGTGCCAGCAGTGAACTAGGGAGGGATGAAGCTTTCTTT.

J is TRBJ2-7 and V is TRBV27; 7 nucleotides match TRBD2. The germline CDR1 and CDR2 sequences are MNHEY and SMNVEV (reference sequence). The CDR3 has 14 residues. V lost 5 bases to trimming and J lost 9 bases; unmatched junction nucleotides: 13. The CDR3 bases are TGTGCCAGCAGTCCTGGGACGGGTCCTAGCGGGCAGTACTTC. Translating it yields CASSPGTGPSGQYF.

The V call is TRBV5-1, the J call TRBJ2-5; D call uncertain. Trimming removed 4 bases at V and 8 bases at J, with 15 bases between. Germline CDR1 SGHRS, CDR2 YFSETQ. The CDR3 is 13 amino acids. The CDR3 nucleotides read TGCGCCAGCAGCACAACCTCCGTCTCTACCCAGTACTTC. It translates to CASSTTSVSTQYF.

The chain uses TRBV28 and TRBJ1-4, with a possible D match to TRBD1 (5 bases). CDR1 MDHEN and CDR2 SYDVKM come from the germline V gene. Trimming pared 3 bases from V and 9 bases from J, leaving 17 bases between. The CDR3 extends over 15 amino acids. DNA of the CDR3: TGTGCCAGCAGTTTTGAGGGGTATAGGAGTCAAAAACTGTTTTTT. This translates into CASSFEGYRSQKLFF.

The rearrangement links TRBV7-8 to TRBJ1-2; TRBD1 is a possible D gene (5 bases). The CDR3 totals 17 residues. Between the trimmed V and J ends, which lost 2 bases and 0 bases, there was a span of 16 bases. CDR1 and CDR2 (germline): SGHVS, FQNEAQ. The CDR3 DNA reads TGTGCCAGCAGCTTAACGGTCAGGGCAGTAGCTAACTATGGCTACACCTTC. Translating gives CASSLTVRAVANYGYTF.

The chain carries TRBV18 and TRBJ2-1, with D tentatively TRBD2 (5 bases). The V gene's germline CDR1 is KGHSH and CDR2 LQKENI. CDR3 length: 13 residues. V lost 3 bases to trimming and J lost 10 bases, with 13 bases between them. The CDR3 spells CASSPGTPGEQFF. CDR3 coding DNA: TGTGCCAGCTCACCTGGTACCCCGGGGGAGCAGTTCTTC.

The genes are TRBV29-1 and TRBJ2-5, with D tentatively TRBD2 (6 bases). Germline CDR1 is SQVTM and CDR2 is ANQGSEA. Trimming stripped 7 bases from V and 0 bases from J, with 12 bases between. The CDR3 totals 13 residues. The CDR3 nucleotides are TGCAGCGCCGGGGAGGTGGACCAAGAGACCCAGTACTTC. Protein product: CSAGEVDQETQYF. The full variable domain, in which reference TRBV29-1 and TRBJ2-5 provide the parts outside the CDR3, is SAVISQKPSRDICQRGTSLTIQCQVDSQVTMMFWYRQQPGQSLTLIATANQGSEATYESGFVIDKFPISRPNLTFSTLTVSNMSPEDSSIYLCSAGEVDQETQYFGPGTRLLVL.

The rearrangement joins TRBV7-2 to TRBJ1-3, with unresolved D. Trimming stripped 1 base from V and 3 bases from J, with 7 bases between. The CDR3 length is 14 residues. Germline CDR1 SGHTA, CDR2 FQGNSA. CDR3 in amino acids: CASSLVARGNTIYF. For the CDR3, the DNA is TGTGCCAGCAGCTTAGTGGCCCGTGGAAACACCATATATTTT.

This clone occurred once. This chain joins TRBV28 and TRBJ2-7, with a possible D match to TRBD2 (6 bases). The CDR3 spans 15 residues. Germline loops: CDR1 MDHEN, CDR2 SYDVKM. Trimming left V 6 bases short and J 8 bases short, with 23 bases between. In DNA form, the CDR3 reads TGTGCCAGCAGCACCATGAGCGGGTTCCTACGTCAGCAGTACTTC. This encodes CASSTMSGFLRQQYF.

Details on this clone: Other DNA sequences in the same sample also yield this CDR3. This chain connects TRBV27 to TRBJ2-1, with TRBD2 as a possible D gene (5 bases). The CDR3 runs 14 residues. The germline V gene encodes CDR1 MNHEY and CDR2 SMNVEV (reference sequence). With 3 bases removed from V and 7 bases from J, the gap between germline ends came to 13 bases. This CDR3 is CASSLTLRRNEQFF. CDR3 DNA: TGTGCCAGCAGTTTGACACTGAGGAGGAATGAGCAGTTCTTC.